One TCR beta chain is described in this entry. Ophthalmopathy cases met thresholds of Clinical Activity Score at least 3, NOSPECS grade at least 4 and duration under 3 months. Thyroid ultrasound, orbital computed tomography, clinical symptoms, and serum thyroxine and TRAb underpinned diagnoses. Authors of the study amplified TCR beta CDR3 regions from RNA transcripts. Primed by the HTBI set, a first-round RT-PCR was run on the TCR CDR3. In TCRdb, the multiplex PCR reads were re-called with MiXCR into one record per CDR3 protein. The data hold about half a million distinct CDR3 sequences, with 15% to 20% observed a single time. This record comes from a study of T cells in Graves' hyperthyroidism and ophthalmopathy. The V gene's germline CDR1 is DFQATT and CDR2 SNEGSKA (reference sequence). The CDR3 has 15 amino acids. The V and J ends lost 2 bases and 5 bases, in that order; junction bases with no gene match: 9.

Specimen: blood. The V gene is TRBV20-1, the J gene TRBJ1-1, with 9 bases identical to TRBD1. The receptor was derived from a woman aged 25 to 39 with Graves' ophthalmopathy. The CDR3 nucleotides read TGCAGTGCTAGACTACAGGGGGCTTCGGGAACTGAAGCTTTCTTT. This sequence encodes CSARLQGASGTEAFF.